This TCR beta chain came from a study of Graves' ophthalmopathy and Graves' hyperthyroidism. This clonotype was detected only a few times. Amplification targeted the TCR beta CDR3 regions, with RNA transcripts as the source material. HTBI-primed RT-PCR formed the first round, and a multiplex PCR formed the second. MiXCR, run by TCRdb on the multiplex PCR reads, gives a single entry per CDR3 protein. The repertoire has roughly 480,000 distinct CDR3 sequences, under 15% of them found once; the top ten carry about a tenth. CDR3 length: 14 residues. Trimming cost V 5 bases and J 5 bases; bases outside gene matches: 4. The germline CDR1 and CDR2 sequences are SNHLY and FYNNEI. Ophthalmopathy donors' eye disease showed moderate-to-severe activity, CAS of at least 3, NOSPECS of at least 4 and duration under 3 months. As the starting material, over 9 ml of fresh peripheral blood yielded the PBMCs.

This chain uses TRBV2 with TRBJ2-4; 9 bases match TRBD2. The origin of this receptor is a woman aged 25 to 39 with Graves' ophthalmopathy. Sequencing was carried out using blood. The CDR3 spells CASSLAGIQNIQYF. CDR3 coding DNA: TGTGCCAGCAGTCTAGCGGGGATCCAAAACATTCAGTACTTC.